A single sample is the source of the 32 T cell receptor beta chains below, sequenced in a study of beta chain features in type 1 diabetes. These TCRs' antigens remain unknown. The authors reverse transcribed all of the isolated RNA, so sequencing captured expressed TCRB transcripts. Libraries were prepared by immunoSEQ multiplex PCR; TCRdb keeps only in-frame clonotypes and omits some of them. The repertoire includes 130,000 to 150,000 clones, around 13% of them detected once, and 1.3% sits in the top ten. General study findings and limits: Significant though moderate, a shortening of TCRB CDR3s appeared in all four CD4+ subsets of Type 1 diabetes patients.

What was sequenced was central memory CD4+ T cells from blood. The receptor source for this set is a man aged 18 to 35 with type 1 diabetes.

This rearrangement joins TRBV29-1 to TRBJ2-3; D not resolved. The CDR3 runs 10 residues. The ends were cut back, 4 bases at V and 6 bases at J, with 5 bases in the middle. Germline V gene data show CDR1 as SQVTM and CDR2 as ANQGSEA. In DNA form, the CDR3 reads TGCAGCGTTGGGGTGGATACGCAGTATTTT. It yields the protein CSVGVDTQYF.

The CDR3 reads CASSSGGGGEKLFF. The CDR3 DNA reads as TGTGCCAGCAGCTCCGGGGGTGGAGGTGAAAAACTGTTTTTT. The chain uses TRBV5-4 and TRBJ1-4, with a possible D match to TRBD1 (5 bases). The CDR3 is 14 amino acids. CDR1 SGHNT and CDR2 YYREEE come from the germline V gene (reference sequence). V lost 3 bases and J 7 bases, leaving 13 bases between the germline ends.

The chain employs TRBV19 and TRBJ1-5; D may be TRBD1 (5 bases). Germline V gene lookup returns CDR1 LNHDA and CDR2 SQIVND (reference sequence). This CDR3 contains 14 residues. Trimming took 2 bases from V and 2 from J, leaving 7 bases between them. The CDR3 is CASSIQGRNQPQHF. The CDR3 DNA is TGTGCCAGTAGTATACAGGGTCGCAATCAGCCCCAGCATTTT. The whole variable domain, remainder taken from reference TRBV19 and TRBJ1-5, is DGGITQSPKYLFRKEGQNVTLSCEQNLNHDAMYWYRQDPGQGLRLIYYSQIVNDFQKGDIAEGYSVSREKKESFPLTVTSAQKNPTAFYLCASSIQGRNQPQHFGDGTRLSIL.

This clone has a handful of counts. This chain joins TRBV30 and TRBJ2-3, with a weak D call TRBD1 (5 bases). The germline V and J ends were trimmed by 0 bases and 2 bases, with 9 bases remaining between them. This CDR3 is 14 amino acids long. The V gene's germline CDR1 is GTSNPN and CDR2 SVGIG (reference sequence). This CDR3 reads CAWSVDGATDTQYF. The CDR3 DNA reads TGTGCCTGGAGTGTGGATGGGGCCACAGATACGCAGTATTTT.

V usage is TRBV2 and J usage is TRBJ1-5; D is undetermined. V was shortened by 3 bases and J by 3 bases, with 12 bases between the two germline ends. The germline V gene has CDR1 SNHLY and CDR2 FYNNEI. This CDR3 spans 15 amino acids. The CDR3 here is CASSETRGINQPQHF. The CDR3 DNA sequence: TGTGCCAGCAGTGAGACCCGGGGAATCAATCAGCCCCAGCATTTT. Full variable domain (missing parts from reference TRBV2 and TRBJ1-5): EPEVTQTPSHQVTQMGQEVILRCVPISNHLYFYWYRQILGQKVEFLVSFYNNEISEKSEIFDDQFSVERPDGSNFTLKIRSTKLEDSAMYFCASSETRGINQPQHFGDGTRLSIL.

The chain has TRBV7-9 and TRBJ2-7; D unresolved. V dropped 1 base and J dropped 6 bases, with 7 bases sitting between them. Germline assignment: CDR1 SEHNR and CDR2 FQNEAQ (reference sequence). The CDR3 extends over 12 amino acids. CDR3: CASSLGRVEQYF. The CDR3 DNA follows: TGTGCCAGCAGCTTAGGGAGAGTCGAGCAGTACTTC.

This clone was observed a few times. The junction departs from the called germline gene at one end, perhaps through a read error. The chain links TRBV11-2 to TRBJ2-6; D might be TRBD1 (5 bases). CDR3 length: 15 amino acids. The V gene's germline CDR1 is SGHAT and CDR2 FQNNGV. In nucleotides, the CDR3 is TGTGCCAGCAGCGTAGACAGCTCTGGGGCCAACGTCCTGACTTTC. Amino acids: CASSVDSSGANVLTF.

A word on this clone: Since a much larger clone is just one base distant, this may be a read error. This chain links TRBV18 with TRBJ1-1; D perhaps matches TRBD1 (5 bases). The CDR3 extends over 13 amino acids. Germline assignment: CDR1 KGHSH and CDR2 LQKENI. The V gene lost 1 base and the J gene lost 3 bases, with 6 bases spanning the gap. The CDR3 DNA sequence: TGTGCCAGCTCACCACAGGGGCACACTGAAGCTTTCTTT. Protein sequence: CASSPQGHTEAFF.

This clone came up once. CDR3: CASSLPRSGGADTQYF. CDR3 DNA sequence: TGTGCCAGCAGCTTACCCCGTAGCGGGGGGGCTGATACGCAGTATTTT. The J gene is TRBJ2-3, the V gene TRBV7-3; 11 nucleotides agree with TRBD2. With V trimmed by 2 bases and J by 6 bases, 7 bases remained unmatched. The length of the CDR3 is 16 residues. The germline gives CDR1 SGHTA, CDR2 FQGTGA.

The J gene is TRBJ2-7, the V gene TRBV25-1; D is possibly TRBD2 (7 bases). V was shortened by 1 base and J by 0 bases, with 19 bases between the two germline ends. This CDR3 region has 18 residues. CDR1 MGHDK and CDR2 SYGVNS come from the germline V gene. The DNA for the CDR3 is TGTGCCAGCAGTGAATGGGGAGGGGGGTCCCGGCGCTCCTACGAGCAGTACTTC. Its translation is CASSEWGGGSRRSYEQYF.

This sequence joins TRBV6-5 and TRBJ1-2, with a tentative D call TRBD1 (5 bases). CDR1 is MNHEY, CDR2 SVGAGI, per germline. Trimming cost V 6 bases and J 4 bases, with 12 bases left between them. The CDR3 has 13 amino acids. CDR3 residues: CASRLGGAYGYTF. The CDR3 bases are TGTGCCAGCAGGCTGGGAGGGGCCTATGGCTACACCTTC.

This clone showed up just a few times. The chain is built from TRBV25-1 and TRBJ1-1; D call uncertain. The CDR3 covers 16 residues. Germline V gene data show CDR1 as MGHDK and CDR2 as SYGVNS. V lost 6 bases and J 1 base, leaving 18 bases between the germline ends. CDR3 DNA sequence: TGTGCCAGCAGGCACCGGGCCGATGGGCCGAACACTGAAGCTTTCTTT. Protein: CASRHRADGPNTEAFF.

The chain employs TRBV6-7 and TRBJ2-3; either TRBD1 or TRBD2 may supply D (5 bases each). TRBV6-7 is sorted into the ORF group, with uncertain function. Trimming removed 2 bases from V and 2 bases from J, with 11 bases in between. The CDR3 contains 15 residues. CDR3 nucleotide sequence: TGTGCCAGCAGTTACAGGTGGGGGTTCACAGATACGCAGTATTTT. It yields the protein CASSYRWGFTDTQYF.

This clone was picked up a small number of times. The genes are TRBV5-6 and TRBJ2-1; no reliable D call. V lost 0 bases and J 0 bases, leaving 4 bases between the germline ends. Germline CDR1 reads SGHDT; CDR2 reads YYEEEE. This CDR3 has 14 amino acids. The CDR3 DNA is TGTGCCAGCAGCTTGGGACTCTCCTACAATGAGCAGTTCTTC. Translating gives CASSLGLSYNEQFF.

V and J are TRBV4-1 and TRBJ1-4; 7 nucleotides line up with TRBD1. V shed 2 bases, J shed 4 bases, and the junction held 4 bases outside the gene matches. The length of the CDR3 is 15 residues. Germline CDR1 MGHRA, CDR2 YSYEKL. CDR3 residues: CASSQNPGGNEKLFF. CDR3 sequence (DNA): TGCGCCAGCAGCCAAAACCCAGGGGGTAATGAAAAACTGTTTTTT.

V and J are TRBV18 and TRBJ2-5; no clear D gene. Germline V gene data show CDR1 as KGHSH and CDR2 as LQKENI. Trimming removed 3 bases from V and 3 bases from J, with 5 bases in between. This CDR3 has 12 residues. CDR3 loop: CASSPNEETQYF. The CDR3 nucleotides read TGTGCCAGCTCACCGAACGAAGAGACCCAGTACTTC.

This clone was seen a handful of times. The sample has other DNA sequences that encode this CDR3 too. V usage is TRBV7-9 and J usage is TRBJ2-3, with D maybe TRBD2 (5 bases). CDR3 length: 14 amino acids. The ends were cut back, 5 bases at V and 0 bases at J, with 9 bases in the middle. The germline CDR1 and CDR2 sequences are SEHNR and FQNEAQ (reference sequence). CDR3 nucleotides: TGTGCCAGCAGCCCGGGGTTGAGCACAGATACGCAGTATTTT. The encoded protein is CASSPGLSTDTQYF.

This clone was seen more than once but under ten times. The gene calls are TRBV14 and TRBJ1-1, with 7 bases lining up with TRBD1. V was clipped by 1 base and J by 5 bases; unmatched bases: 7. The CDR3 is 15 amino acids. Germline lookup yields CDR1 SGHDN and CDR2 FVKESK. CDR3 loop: CASSQVSGGGTEAFF. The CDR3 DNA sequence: TGTGCCAGCAGCCAAGTTTCAGGGGGAGGGACTGAAGCTTTCTTT. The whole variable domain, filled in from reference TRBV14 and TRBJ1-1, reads EAGVTQFPSHSVIEKGQTVTLRCDPISGHDNLYWYRRVMGKEIKFLLHFVKESKQDESGMPNNRFLAERTGGTYSTLKVQPAELEDSGVYFCASSQVSGGGTEAFFGQGTRLTVV.

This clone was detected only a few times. The CDR3 loop is CASSLGTGREQFF. The CDR3 region has the DNA TGTGCCAGCAGTTTAGGGACAGGGCGGGAGCAGTTCTTC. This rearrangement joins TRBV27 to TRBJ2-1, with 9 bases lining up with TRBD1. CDR1 is MNHEY and CDR2 is SMNVEV in the germline V gene (reference sequence). V shed 2 bases and J 10 bases; nucleotides not matched to a gene: 3. The CDR3 runs to 13 residues.

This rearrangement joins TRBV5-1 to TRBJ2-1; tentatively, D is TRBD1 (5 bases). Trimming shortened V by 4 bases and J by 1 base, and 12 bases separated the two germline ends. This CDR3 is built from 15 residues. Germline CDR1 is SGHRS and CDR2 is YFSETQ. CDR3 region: CASSPAGISYNEQFF. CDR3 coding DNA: TGCGCCAGCAGCCCGGCAGGGATTTCCTACAATGAGCAGTTCTTC.

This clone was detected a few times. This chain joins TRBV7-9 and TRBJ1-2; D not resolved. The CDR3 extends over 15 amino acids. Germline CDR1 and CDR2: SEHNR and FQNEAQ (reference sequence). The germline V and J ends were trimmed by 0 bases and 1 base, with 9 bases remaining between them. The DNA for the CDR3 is TGTGCCAGCAGCTTAGCCGGCCAGGATAACTATGGCTACACCTTC. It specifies CASSLAGQDNYGYTF.

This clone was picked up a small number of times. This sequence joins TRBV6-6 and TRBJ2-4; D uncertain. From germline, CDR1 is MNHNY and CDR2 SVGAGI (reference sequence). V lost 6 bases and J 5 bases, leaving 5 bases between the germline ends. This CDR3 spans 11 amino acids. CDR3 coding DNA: TGTGCCAGCAGAGGAGAAAACATTCAGTACTTC. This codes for CASRGENIQYF.

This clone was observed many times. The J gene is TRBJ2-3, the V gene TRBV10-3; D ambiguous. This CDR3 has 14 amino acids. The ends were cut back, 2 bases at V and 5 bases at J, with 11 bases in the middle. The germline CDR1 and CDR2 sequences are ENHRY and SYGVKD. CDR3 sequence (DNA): TGTGCCATCAGTGAGCAACTCATGGAAGATACGCAGTATTTT. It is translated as CAISEQLMEDTQYF.

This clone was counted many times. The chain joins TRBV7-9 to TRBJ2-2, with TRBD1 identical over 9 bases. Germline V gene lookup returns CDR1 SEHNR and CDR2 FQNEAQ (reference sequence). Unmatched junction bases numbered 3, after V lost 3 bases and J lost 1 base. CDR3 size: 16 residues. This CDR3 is CASSLTGQGNTGELFF. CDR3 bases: TGTGCCAGCAGCTTGACGGGACAGGGGAACACCGGGGAGCTGTTTTTT. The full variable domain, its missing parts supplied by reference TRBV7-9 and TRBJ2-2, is DTGVSQNPRHKITKRGQNVTFRCDPISEHNRLYWYRQTLGQGPEFLTYFQNEAQLEKSRLLSDRFSAERPKGSFSTLEIQRTEQGDSAMYLCASSLTGQGNTGELFFGEGSRLTVL.

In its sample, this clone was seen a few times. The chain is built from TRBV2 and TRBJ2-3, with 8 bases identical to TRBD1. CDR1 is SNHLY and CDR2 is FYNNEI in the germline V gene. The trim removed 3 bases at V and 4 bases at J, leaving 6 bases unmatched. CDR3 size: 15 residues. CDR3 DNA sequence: TGTGCCAGCAGTGATGGACAGGGTGGGCCAGATACGCAGTATTTT. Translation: CASSDGQGGPDTQYF.

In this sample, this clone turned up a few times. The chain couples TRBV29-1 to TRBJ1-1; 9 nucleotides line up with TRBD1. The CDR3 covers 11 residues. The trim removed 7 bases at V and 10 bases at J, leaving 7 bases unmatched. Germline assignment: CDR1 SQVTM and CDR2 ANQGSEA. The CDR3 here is CSAQGAVGAFF. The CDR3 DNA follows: TGCAGCGCACAGGGGGCCGTTGGAGCTTTCTTT.

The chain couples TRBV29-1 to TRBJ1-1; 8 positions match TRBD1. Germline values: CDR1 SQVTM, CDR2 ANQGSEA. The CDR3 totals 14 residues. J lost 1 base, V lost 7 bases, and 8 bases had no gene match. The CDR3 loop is CSESRQGRNTEAFF. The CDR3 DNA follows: TGCAGCGAATCCCGACAGGGGAGGAACACTGAAGCTTTCTTT.

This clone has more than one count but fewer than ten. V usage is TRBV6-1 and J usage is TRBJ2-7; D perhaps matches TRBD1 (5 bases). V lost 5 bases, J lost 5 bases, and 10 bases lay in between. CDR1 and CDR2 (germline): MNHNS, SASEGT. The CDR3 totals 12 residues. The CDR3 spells CASSRRVHEQYF. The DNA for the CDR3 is TGTGCCAGCAGTCGCAGGGTTCACGAGCAGTACTTC.

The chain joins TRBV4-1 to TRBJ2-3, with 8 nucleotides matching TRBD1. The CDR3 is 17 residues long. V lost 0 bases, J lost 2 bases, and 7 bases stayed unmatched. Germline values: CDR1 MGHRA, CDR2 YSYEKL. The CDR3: CASSQDQNRGITDTQYF. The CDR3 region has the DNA TGCGCCAGCAGCCAAGATCAGAACAGGGGGATCACAGATACGCAGTATTTT.

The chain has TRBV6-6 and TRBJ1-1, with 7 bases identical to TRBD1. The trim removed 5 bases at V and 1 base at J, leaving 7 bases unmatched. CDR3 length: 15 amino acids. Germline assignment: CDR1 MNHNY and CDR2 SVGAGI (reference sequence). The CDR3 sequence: CASSKLGQTNTEAFF. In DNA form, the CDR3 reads TGTGCCAGCAGTAAACTGGGACAGACGAACACTGAAGCTTTCTTT.

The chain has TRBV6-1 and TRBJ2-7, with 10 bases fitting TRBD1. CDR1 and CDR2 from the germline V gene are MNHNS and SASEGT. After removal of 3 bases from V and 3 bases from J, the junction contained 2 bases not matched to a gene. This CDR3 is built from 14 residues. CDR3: CASSDGTGVYEQYF. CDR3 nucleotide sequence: TGTGCCAGCAGTGATGGGACAGGGGTCTACGAGCAGTACTTC.

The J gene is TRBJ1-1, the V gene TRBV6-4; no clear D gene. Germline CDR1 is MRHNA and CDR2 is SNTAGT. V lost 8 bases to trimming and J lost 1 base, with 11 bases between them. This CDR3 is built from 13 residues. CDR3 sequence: CASSRVTNTEAFF. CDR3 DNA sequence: TGTGCCAGCTCAAGGGTAACGAACACTGAAGCTTTCTTT.